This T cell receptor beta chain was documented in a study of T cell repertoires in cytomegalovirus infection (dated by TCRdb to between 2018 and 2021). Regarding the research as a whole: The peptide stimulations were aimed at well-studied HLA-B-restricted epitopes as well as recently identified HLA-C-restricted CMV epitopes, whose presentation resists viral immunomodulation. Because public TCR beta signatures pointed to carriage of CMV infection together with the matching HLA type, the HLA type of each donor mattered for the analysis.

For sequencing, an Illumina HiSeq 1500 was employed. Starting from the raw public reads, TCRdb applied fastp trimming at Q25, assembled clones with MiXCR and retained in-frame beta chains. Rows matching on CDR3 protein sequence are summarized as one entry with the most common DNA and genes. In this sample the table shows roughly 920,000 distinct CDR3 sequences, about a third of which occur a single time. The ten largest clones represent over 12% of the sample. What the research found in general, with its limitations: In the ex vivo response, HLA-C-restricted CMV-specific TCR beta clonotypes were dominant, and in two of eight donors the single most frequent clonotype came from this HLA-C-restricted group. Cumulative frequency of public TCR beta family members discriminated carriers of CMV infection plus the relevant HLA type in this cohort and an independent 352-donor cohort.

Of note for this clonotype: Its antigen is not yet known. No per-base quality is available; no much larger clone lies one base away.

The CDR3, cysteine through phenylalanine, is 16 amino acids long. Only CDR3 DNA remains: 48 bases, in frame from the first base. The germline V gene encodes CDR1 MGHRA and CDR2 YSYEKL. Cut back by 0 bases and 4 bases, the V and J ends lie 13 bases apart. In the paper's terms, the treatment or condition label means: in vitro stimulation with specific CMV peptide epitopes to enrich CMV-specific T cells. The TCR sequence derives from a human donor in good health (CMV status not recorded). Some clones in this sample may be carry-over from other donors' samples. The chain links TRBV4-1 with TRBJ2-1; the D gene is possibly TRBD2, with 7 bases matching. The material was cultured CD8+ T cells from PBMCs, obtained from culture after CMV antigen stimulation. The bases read TGCGCCAGCAGCCAAGATATGGCGGGGGCGTACAATGAGCAGTTCTTC. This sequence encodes CASSQDMAGAYNEQFF.